Listed here are 10 T cell receptor beta chains from one sample, sequenced in a study of T cell repertoires in cytomegalovirus infection. TCRdb fed the reads into MiXCR, producing one record per CDR3 protein. The sample consists of about 340,000 distinct CDR3 sequences, around 29% of them appearing once. The antigens these receptors bind are not known. This specimen was cultured PBMCs, taken from culture after CMV antigen stimulation. Receptor source: a human donor in good health (CMV status not recorded). Some clones in this sample may be carry-over from other donors' samples.

The chain recombines TRBV12-3 or TRBV12-4 with TRBJ2-1; TRBD1 might be the D (5 bases). V lost 4 bases to trimming and J lost 6 bases, with 13 bases between them. This CDR3 has 14 amino acids. CDR3: CASSYFTGSNEQFF. CDR3 nucleotide sequence: TGTGCCAGCAGTTATTTCACAGGAAGCAATGAGCAGTTCTTC.

This chain joins TRBV7-9 and TRBJ1-4; D not resolved. The V end lost 6 bases, the J end lost 7 bases, and 12 bases lay between the germline ends. Germline-derived CDR1 and CDR2 are SEHNR and FQNEAQ (reference sequence). The CDR3 totals 13 residues. In DNA form, the CDR3 reads TGTGCCAGCAGTTTAACGTGGCGTGAAAAACTGTTTTTT. It is translated as CASSLTWREKLFF. Complete variable domain (other parts from reference TRBV7-9 and TRBJ1-4): DTGVSQNPRHKITKRGQNVTFRCDPISEHNRLYWYRQTLGQGPEFLTYFQNEAQLEKSRLLSDRFSAERPKGSFSTLEIQRTEQGDSAMYLCASSLTWREKLFFGSGTQLSVL.

This clonotype was seen once. This rearrangement joins TRBV10-1 to TRBJ2-3; perhaps TRBD2 as D (6 bases). The CDR3 loop spans 15 amino acids. Looked up from germline, CDR1 is WNHNN and CDR2 is SYGVQD (reference sequence). V lost 3 bases and J lost 10, with 20 bases in between. DNA for the CDR3: TGCGCCAGCAGTGAAGTGACCATCGGGGGAAGGGCGCAGTATTTT. It is translated as CASSEVTIGGRAQYF.

In its sample, this clonotype was seen a few times. The chain couples TRBV27 to TRBJ2-1; perhaps D is TRBD1 or TRBD2 (5 bases each). Trimming took 4 bases from V and 10 from J, leaving 17 bases between them. CDR1 is MNHEY and CDR2 is SMNVEV in the germline V gene (reference sequence). CDR3 length: 14 amino acids. The CDR3 DNA follows: TGTGCCAGCAGTTCCGGGACGGGCGGCAGAGAGCAGTTCTTC. It encodes CASSSGTGGREQFF.

A few counts support this clonotype. CDR3 DNA: TGTGCCAGCAGTTCAGGGGGTCGATCACCCCTCCACTTT. It is translated as CASSSGGRSPLHF. The rearrangement joins TRBV7-2 to TRBJ1-6, with 7 bases that match TRBD1. The CDR3 consists of 13 residues. The J segment lost 10 bases and the V segment lost 6 bases, leaving 6 bases of the junction unmatched. CDR1 SGHTA and CDR2 FQGNSA come from the germline V gene.

This clonotype occurred many times. V and J are TRBV7-8 and TRBJ2-7; the D gene is possibly TRBD2 (5 bases). There are 12 residues in the CDR3. V shed 5 bases and J shed 4 bases, with 9 bases lying between them. From germline, CDR1 is SGHVS and CDR2 FQNEAQ. This CDR3 reads CASSLTGYEQYF. For the CDR3, the DNA is TGTGCCAGCAGCCTGACGGGGTACGAGCAGTACTTC.

This clonotype was seen a handful of times. The chain recombines TRBV7-2 with TRBJ2-5, with a weak D call TRBD2 (5 bases). The length of the CDR3 is 14 residues. The V end was cut by 1 base, the J end by 5 bases, with 11 bases between. Looked up from germline, CDR1 is SGHTA and CDR2 is FQGNSA. The CDR3 nucleotides read TGTGCCAGCAGCTTAGTGAGGGTCACGGAGACCCAGTACTTC. Translation: CASSLVRVTETQYF.

V and J are TRBV7-3 and TRBJ2-1; D may be TRBD1 (7 bases). The germline CDR1 and CDR2 sequences are SGHTA and FQGTGA. This CDR3 region has 15 residues. Trimming took 1 base from V and 8 from J, leaving 15 bases between them. The DNA of the CDR3 is TGTGCCAGCAGCTTAAGACAGGGCCGGAGGGATGAGCAGTTCTTC. It codes for CASSLRQGRRDEQFF.

The rearrangement links TRBV4-1 to TRBJ2-6; TRBD1 or TRBD2 may be the D gene (5 bases each). The CDR3 spans 20 residues. The V end was cut by 2 bases, the J end by 2 bases, with 22 bases between. CDR1 is MGHRA and CDR2 is YSYEKL in the germline V gene. The CDR3 reads CASSQSAGLRGPTGANVLTF. In nucleotides, the CDR3 is TGCGCCAGCAGCCAATCGGCGGGTCTCCGGGGCCCCACTGGGGCCAACGTCCTGACTTTC.

This clonotype was detected a few times. A read error may account for a junction end that differs from germline. DNA of the CDR3: TGTGCCAGCAGCCAAGGCGGGAGGGATAACTACGAGCAGTACTTC. As protein: CASSQGGRDNYEQYF. The chain carries TRBV4-1 and TRBJ2-7; TRBD2 matches at 9 bases. The CDR3 covers 15 residues. Germline-derived CDR1 and CDR2 are MGHRA and YSYEKL.